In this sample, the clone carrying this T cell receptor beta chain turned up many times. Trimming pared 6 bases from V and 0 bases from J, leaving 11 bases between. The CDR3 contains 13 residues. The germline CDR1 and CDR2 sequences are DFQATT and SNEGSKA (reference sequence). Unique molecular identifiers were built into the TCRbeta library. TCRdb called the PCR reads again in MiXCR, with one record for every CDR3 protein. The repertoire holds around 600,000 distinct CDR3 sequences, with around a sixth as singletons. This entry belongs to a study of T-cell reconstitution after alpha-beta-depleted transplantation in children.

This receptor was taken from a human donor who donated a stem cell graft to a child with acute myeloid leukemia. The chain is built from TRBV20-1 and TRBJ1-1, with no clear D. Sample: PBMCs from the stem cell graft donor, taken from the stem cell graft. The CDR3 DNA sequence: TGCAGTGCCCCCTGGCAGTTGAACACTGAAGCTTTCTTT. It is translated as CSAPWQLNTEAFF.